Shown below are 5 T cell receptor beta chains from a single sample sequenced in a study of CD8+ T cells in alopecia areata. The treatment denotes: oral pan-JAK inhibitor, 5-10 mg twice daily. Sequencing relied on a cDNA template that was reverse transcribed from extracted RNA. Some clones are missing from TCRdb's copy, which holds only in-frame ones; the method was immunoSEQ multiplex PCR. The sample lists roughly 190,000 clones; under 80% were seen once. Source: CD4+ T cells sorted from blood, taken between weeks 47 and 50, from a patient treated with tofacitinib. The receptors stem from a human donor with alopecia areata.

There are a few counts of this clone. V usage is TRBV4-3 and J usage is TRBJ2-7; D may correspond to TRBD1 or TRBD2 (6 bases each). V was clipped by 0 bases and J by 2 bases, with 11 bases between them. Germline CDR1 is LGHNA and CDR2 is YSLEER. The CDR3 has 15 residues. In DNA, the CDR3 is TGCGCCAGCAGCCAAGATCGAGGGGGGCCCTACGAGCAGTACTTC. The encoded protein is CASSQDRGGPYEQYF.

The chain couples TRBV25-1 to TRBJ1-1, with D tentatively TRBD1 (5 bases). Trimming stripped 4 bases from V and 9 bases from J, with 21 bases between. The CDR3 runs 15 residues. CDR1 and CDR2 (germline): MGHDK, SYGVNS. CDR3 sequence: CASSARLGRGGKAFF. As DNA, the CDR3 is TGTGCCAGCAGTGCCAGACTCGGACGCGGGGGTAAAGCTTTCTTT. Using reference TRBV25-1 and TRBJ1-1 for the parts outside the CDR3, the full variable domain is EADIYQTPRYLVIGTGKKITLECSQTMGHDKMYWYQQDPGMELHLIHYSYGVNSTEKGDLSSESTVSRIRTEHFPLTLESARPSHTSQYLCASSARLGRGGKAFFGQGTRLTVV.

This sequence joins TRBV6-1 and TRBJ2-1, with D maybe TRBD1 (6 bases). V was trimmed by 2 bases and J by 6 bases, leaving 11 bases between them. This CDR3 comprises 14 residues. Germline-derived CDR1 and CDR2 are MNHNS and SASEGT. CDR3 bases: TGTGCCAGCAGTGAACCCGACAGGAGCAATGAGCAGTTCTTC. It is translated as CASSEPDRSNEQFF.

The V gene is TRBV2, the J gene TRBJ2-4; D may be TRBD1 (5 bases). V dropped 5 bases and J dropped 8 bases, with 16 bases sitting between them. Looked up from germline, CDR1 is SNHLY and CDR2 is FYNNEI. The CDR3 loop spans 14 amino acids. CDR3 protein: CASSPPDSPDIQYF. CDR3 DNA sequence: TGTGCCAGCAGTCCACCCGACAGTCCGGACATTCAGTACTTC. The entire variable domain, with the rest obtained from reference TRBV2 and TRBJ2-4, is as follows: EPEVTQTPSHQVTQMGQEVILRCVPISNHLYFYWYRQILGQKVEFLVSFYNNEISEKSEIFDDQFSVERPDGSNFTLKIRSTKLEDSAMYFCASSPPDSPDIQYFGAGTRLSVL.

The chain carries TRBV2 and TRBJ2-3, with D tentatively TRBD1 (7 bases). V was clipped by 4 bases and J by 6 bases, with 14 bases between them. The CDR3 has 14 residues. Germline V CDR1 and CDR2: SNHLY, FYNNEI. The CDR3 DNA sequence: TGTGCCAGCAGTGTAGGAGGGGGCGGCGATACGCAGTATTTT. Translated: CASSVGGGGDTQYF.